This entry is about one TCR beta chain. Its target is unknown. This entry is derived from a study of graft-versus-host responses after intestinal transplantation. About the research overall: Multivisceral, liver-intestinal, or isolated intestinal transplants were received by the recipients. Anti-thymocyte globulin was used for induction in all recipients, who then took tacrolimus and steroids for two to four years.

Produced via immunoSEQ multiplex PCR; TCRdb's table is partial and in-frame only. The sample consists of about 70,000 clones, 85% to 90% of them appearing once. General study results and limits: Early post-transplant declines in HvG were associated with peak levels of circulating GvH clones.

In germline, CDR1 is SEHNR, CDR2 FQNEAQ (reference sequence). The CDR3 loop spans 15 amino acids. V was cut by 1 base and J by 2 bases, with 11 bases left in between. The sequencing here drew on unstimulated CD8+ T cells sorted from spleen or lymph node cells, taken before transplant. The sequence derives from a human donor who was the organ donor for an intestinal transplant. The chain has TRBV7-9 and TRBJ2-5, with no clear D. Here the CDR3 reads CASSLGDSPQETQYF. The CDR3 nucleotides are TGTGCCAGCAGCTTAGGAGATAGCCCTCAAGAGACCCAGTACTTC.